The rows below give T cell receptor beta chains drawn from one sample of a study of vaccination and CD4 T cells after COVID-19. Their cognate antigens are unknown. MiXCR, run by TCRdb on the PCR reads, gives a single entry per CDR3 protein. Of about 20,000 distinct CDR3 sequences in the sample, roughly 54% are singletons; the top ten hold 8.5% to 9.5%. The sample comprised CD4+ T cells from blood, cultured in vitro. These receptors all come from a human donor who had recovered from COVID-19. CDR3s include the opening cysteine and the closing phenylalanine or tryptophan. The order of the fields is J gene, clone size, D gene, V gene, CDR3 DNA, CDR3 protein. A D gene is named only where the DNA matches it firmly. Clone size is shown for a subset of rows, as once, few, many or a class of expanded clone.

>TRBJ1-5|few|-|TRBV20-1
TGCAGTGCTAGAGATCTGGCCGGTGGTCAGCCCCAGCATTTT
CSARDLAGGQPQHF
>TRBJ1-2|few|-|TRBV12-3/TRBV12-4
TGTGCCAGCACCTACACAGGGTTTAGTGGCTACACCTTC
CASTYTGFSGYTF
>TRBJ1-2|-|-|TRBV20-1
TGCAGTGCCAGACGGGGGGCAGATAACTATGGCTACACCTTC
CSARRGADNYGYTF
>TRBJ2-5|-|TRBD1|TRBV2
TGTGCCAGCAGCTGGGACAGGGCTCAAGAGACCCAGTACTTC
CASSWDRAQETQYF
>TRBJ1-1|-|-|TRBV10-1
TGCGCCAGCAGTCGGGACGGAACGAACACTGAAGCTTTCTTT
CASSRDGTNTEAFF
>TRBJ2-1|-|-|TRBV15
TGTGCCACCAGCAGAGCTGGGCCCCTCGACAATGAGCAGTTCTTC
CATSRAGPLDNEQFF
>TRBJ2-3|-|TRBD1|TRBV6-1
TGTGCCAGCAGTGTCCGAAATTGGGGGACAGGATTGATAACACGCACAGATACGCAGTATTTT
CASSVRNWGTGLITRTDTQYF
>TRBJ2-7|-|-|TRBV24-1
TGTGCCACCAGTGACTCCCGGGACACCAACTACGAGCAGTACTTC
CATSDSRDTNYEQYF
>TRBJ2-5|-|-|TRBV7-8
TGTGCCAGCAGCCTTTCAAGACGTCCGGGGGTCCAAGAGACCCAGTACTTC
CASSLSRRPGVQETQYF
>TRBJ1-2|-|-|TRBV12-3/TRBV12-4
TGTGCCAGCAGCCCCGAAATAGGATATGGCTACACCTTC
CASSPEIGYGYTF
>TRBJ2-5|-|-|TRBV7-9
TGTGCCAGCAGCTTACCTCCTAAAGAGACCCAGTACTTC
CASSLPPKETQYF
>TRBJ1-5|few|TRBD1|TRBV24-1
TGTGCCACCAGTGATCCTCTCCTGACAGGGGTGGGACCCCGCAATCAGCCCCAGCATTTT
CATSDPLLTGVGPRNQPQHF
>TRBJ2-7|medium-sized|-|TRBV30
TGTGCCTGGAGTCCCCCTCCCCGTCTATCCCAAACCTACGAGCAGTACTTC
CAWSPPPRLSQTYEQYF
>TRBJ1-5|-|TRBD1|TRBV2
TGTGCCAGCAGTGAAGACAGGGGGCGGGGGGGGCCCCAGCATTTT
CASSEDRGRGGPQHF
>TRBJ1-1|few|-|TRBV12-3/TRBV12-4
TGTGCCAGCACTCCGGACATGATGAACACTGAAGCTTTCTTT
CASTPDMMNTEAFF
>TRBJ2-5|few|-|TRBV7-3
TGTGCCAGCAGCTTGTCCCCAGGGAACCAAGAGACCCAGTACTTC
CASSLSPGNQETQYF
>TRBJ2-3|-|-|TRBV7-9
TGTGCCAGCAGCTTAGGACAGTCCGCAGATACGCAGTATTTT
CASSLGQSADTQYF
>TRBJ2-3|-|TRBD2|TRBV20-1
TGCAGTGCTAGTATAGCGGGTAGGGATACGCAGTATTTT
CSASIAGRDTQYF
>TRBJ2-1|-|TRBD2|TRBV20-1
TGCAGTGCTACGCCCGGGACTAGCGGGGACAATGAGCAGTTCTTC
CSATPGTSGDNEQFF
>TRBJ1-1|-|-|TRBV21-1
TGTGCCAGCTTCCGAAGCGGGGACACCTCTCCGTTCGATAAAGCTTTCTTT
CASFRSGDTSPFDKAFF
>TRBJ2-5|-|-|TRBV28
TGTGCCAGCAGTTTGGCTGAGGGAGGGACCCAGTACTTC
CASSLAEGGTQYF
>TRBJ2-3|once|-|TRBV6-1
TGTGCCAGCAGGACGACAGGAACAGATACGCAGTATTTT
CASRTTGTDTQYF
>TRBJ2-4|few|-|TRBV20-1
TGCAGTGCTTCATCTCGGCAGTCCTCGCGCATTCAGTACTTC
CSASSRQSSRIQYF
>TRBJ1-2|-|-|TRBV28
TGTGCCAGCAGTGACAGTGCTAACTATGGCTACACCTTC
CASSDSANYGYTF
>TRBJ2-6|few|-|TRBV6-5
TGTGCCAGCAGTTACTCCCCAGGGGCTGGGGCCAACGTCCTGACTTTC
CASSYSPGAGANVLTF
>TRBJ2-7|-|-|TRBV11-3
TGTGCCAGCAGCCCGCCGGGACGGCGGGGGCTCTACGAGCAGTACTTC
CASSPPGRRGLYEQYF
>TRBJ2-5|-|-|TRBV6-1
TGTGCCAGCAGTGATTTTAAAGAGACCCAGTACTTC
CASSDFKETQYF